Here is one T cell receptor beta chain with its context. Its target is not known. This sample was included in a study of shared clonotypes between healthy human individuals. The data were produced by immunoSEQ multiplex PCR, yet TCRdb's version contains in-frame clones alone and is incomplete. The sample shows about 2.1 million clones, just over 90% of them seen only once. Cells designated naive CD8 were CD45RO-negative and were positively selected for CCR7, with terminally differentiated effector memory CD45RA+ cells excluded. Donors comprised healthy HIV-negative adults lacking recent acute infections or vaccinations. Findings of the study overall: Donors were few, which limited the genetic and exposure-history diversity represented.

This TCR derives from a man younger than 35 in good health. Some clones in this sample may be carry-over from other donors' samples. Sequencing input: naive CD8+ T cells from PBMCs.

The CDR3 DNA reads TGTGCCAGCAGATCCGTGACCGCAGATACGCAGTATTTT. This sequence encodes CASRSVTADTQYF. The rearrangement links TRBV2 to TRBJ2-3; unclear D gene. This CDR3 comprises 13 residues. The V end was cut by 6 bases, the J end by 4 bases, with 11 bases between. From germline, CDR1 is SNHLY and CDR2 FYNNEI.